What follows describes a single T cell receptor beta chain. In its sample, this clonotype was seen many times. There is no known antigen for this receptor. It has no much larger one-base neighbor in the sample; base qualities were not kept. CDR1 SGHAT and CDR2 FQNNGV were looked up in the germline V gene. Deletion took 5 bases off V and 7 bases off J, with a span of 18 bases between the germline ends. The cysteine opens and the phenylalanine closes a CDR3 of 15 amino acids. Only the CDR3 DNA stays, 45 bases, in frame from base 1. TCR beta CDR3 regions were amplified from RNA transcripts. The first round of RT-PCR for the TCR CDR3 was performed with the HTBI primer set and the Qiagen OneStep RT-PCR kit. A second multiplex PCR round built the libraries, followed by size selection and purification. Libraries were sequenced paired-end with 100 bp reads on an Illumina HiSeq2000. The paper's processing steps were these. SOAPnuke was used to process the raw data, removing reads that contained adapters or uncalled bases, had a mean Phred below 15, or lacked an exact match to the constant primer or identifier. COPE v1.2.5 was used to merge high-quality paired reads, and clonotypes were defined as unique nucleotide sequences. Clonotypes were aligned to IMGT TRBV, TRBD and TRBJ reference segments using MiTCR v1.1. The analysis was restricted to V-J combinations with a frequency above 0.0001, which together covered about 99% of the repertoires. The TCS score was defined as F50 (clonal expansion) divided by E x V (chaos), with BLOSUM62-based TCRdist calculated between CDR3 peptides within each V-J. Welch's t-statistics and random forest reduced some 510 V-J features to 13, which were used in a naive Bayes classifier (R e1071). TCRdb applied fastp at Q25 and MiXCR to the public reads, then kept only in-frame beta chains. For every CDR3 protein sequence, its rows merge into one entry that carries the most common genes and DNA. The V and J calls come from TCRdb's annotation, not from the publication. The sample includes about 400,000 distinct CDR3 sequences, with 11% to 15% observed a single time. Approximately 29% of the sample is taken by the ten largest.

In the ophthalmopathy patients, disease was moderately to severely active, with a Clinical Activity Score of 3 or more, a NOSPECS grade of 4 or more, and a duration of less than 3 months. Any patient with an uncontrolled infection, another autoimmune disease, pregnancy or lactation was excluded. Clinical symptoms, serum thyroxine and TRAb, thyroid ultrasound, and orbital computed tomography formed the basis for the diagnoses. PBMCs were separated from under 12 ml of fresh peripheral blood using Ficoll-Paque density gradient centrifugation. Total RNA was extracted using Trizol reagent, and RNA quality was assessed on an Agilent 2100 Bioanalyzer. This sample is part of a study of T cells in Graves' hyperthyroidism and ophthalmopathy (dated by TCRdb to about 2019). Study-wide context: Peripheral blood samples were taken at initial diagnosis, before any treatment was given. After sampling, hyperthyroidism patients received methimazole starting at 30 mg daily, and ophthalmopathy patients received high-dose intravenous methylprednisolone. TCR Vbeta CDR3 sequencing of some 140 peripheral blood samples (about 45 ophthalmopathy, 70 to 85 hyperthyroidism and roughly 17 progressor patients) is reported in the paper. In more than 5 Graves' hyperthyroidism patients, the study also compared T-cell repertoires from thyroid tissue with T-cell repertoires from blood. Whether ophthalmopathy could be predicted prospectively was tested in an independent validation cohort made up of roughly 20 hyperthyroidism patients plus 17 patients who later progressed to ophthalmopathy. The approximately 90 discovery patients were randomly split 7:3 into training and test sets. To identify distinguishing TCR V-J signatures, a discovery cohort of 90 to 100 patients was used, comprising some 45 with Graves' ophthalmopathy and 57 with stable Graves' hyperthyroidism. The study at large found these results: During validation, the model predicted progression to ophthalmopathy a median of about 5.9 months ahead of onset, with around 70% sensitivity and 72.22% specificity. Most expanded thyroid clonotypes (frequency above 0.001) were also detected in blood, a finding suggesting that blood repertoires may reflect thyroid immune responses. Ophthalmopathy was separated from stable hyperthyroidism by a 13 V-J signature model, with about 88% sensitivity and 81% to 82% specificity obtained in cross-validation and 80%/75% obtained in testing. No statistical method was used to fix the sample size in advance, and group allocation was not hidden from the investigators.

Input material: blood. This chain is built from TRBV11-2 and TRBJ2-1; TRBD2 is a weak D gene call, 5 bases matching. This receptor was identified in a man in his fifties or sixties with Graves' ophthalmopathy. The nucleotides read TGTGCCAGCAGCCCTCTCCTACTGAGCGGAAATGAGCAGTTCTTC. It codes for CASSPLLLSGNEQFF.